The entry that follows covers one TCR beta chain sequence. The antigen remains undetermined. In TCRdb, the PCR reads were re-called with MiXCR into one record per CDR3 protein. Altogether approximately 550,000 distinct CDR3 sequences are present, over 20% being singletons, with the ten largest covering approximately 0.84%. The trim removed 2 bases at V and 4 bases at J, leaving 18 bases unmatched. The CDR3 runs 19 residues. The data originate from a study of molecular identifiers for immune sequencing clone quantification. Study-level findings and limits: Spiked Jurkat TCR RNA equal to one cell could reportedly be picked out among one million naive cells. In naive cells, clones above 20 RNA copies held under 1% of molecules, whereas in effector cells they held over 97%.

The sequence came from a human donor in good health. Some libraries in this study had Jurkat cell RNA spiked in. V and J are TRBV12-3 or TRBV12-4 and TRBJ2-3, with TRBD2 matching over 7 bases. The specimen sequenced was naive CD8+ T cells from blood, with Jurkat cell RNA spiked in. Subset described: FACS-sorted CD8+CD4-CCR7+CD45RA+ naive T cells. CDR3 bases: TGTGCCAGCAGTTTACCCCCGATACTAGCGAAAAACGGGGCAGATACGCAGTATTTT. Protein: CASSLPPILAKNGADTQYF.